This is a list of T cell receptor beta chains from one sample in a study of blood T cell repertoires in COVID-19. Using immunoSEQ multiplex PCR, the repertoire was profiled, and TCRdb retains in-frame clones only, with some absent. The sample yields 200,000 to 300,000 clones, 85% seen once. The sample was peripheral blood. These receptors came from a woman aged 60-75 years with active or convalescent COVID-19. The CDR3 runs from the conserved cysteine through the conserved F or W. A D gene is named only where the DNA matches it firmly. The size of a clone is reported for some rows only, either as once, few or many, or as a class for expanded clones.

d_call clone_size j_call v_call cdr3_nt cdr3_aa
TRBD1 . TRBJ1-4 TRBV5-1 TGCGCCAGCAGCTTGGATACAGGGGAAAATGAAAAACTGTTTTTT CASSLDTGENEKLFF
TRBD1 . TRBJ1-6 TRBV5-1 TGCGCCAGCAGGCACTCTCAGTCGGACAGGACCCTGAATTCACCCCTCCACTTT CASRHSQSDRTLNSPLHF
TRBD2 few TRBJ2-7 TRBV5-5 TGTGCCAGCAGCTTTGTTGCGGGAGGGCCCAACGAGCAGTACTTC CASSFVAGGPNEQYF
TRBD1 . TRBJ1-5 TRBV4-2 TGTGCCAGCAGCCAAGTCCGGGACAGTAATCAGCCCCAGCATTTT CASSQVRDSNQPQHF
. . TRBJ2-5 TRBV4-2 TGTGCCAGCAGCCAAGAACCAGGGAGGGAGACCCAGTACTTC CASSQEPGRETQYF
. . TRBJ2-5 TRBV20-1 TGCAGTGCTAGTGGGAGATTCCAAGAGACCCAGTACTTC CSASGRFQETQYF
. . TRBJ2-1 TRBV6-5 TGTGCCAGCATGGACTGGCTGGCTGGTGGTGAGCAGTTCTTC CASMDWLAGGEQFF
TRBD1 . TRBJ1-1 TRBV6-5 TGTGCCAGCAGGGGACAGGGGCTGAACACTGAAGCTTTCTTT CASRGQGLNTEAFF
TRBD2 . TRBJ2-3 TRBV30 TGTGCCTGGAGCAGACTAGCGGGATCAGATACGCAGTATTTT CAWSRLAGSDTQYF
TRBD1 few TRBJ1-6 TRBV6-6 TGTGCCAGCAACTCGGGACAGGCCAATTCACCCCTCCACTTT CASNSGQANSPLHF